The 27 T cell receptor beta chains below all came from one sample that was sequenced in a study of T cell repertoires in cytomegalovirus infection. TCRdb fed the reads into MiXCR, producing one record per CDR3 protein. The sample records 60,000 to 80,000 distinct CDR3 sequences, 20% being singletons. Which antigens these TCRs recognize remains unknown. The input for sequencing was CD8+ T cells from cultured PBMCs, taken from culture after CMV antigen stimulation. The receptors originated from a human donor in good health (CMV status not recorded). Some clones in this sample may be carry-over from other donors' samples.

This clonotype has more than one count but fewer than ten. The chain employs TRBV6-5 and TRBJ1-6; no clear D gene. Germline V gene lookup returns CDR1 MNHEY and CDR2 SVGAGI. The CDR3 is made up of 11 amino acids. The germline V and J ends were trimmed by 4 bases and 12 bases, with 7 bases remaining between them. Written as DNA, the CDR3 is TGTGCCAGCAGTTCCGTGGGACCCCTCCACTTT. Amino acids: CASSSVGPLHF.

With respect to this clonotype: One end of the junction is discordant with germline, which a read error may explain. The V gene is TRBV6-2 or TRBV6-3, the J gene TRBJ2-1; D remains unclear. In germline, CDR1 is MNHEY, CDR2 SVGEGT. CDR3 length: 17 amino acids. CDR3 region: CASSHRPLGDPYNEQLF. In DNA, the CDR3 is TGTGCCAGCAGCCACCGCCCTCTAGGAGACCCATACAATGAGCAGTTGTTC.

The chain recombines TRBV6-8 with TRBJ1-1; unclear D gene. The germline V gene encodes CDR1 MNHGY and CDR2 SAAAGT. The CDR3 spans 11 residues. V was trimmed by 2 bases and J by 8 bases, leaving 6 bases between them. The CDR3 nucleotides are TGTGCCAGCAGTTACATCCGAGAAGCTTTCTTT. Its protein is CASSYIREAFF.

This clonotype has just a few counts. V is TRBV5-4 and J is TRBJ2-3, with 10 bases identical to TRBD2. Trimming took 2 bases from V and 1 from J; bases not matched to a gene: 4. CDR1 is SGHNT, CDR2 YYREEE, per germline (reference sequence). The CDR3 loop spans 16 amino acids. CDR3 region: CASSFQRGGGTDTQYF. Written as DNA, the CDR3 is TGTGCCAGCAGCTTTCAGCGGGGGGGCGGCACAGATACGCAGTATTTT.

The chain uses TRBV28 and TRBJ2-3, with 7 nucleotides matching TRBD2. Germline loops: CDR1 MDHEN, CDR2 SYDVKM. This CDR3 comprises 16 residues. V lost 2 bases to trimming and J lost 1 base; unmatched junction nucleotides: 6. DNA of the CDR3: TGTGCCAGCAGTTTACCCTCTAGCGGAGGCACAGATACGCAGTATTTT. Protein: CASSLPSSGGTDTQYF.

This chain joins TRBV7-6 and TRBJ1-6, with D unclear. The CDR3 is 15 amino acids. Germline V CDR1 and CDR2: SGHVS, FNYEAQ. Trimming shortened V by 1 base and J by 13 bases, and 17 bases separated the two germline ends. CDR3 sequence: CASSLDRAGYGPLHF. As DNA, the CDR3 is TGTGCCAGCAGCTTAGACCGGGCAGGCTATGGGCCCCTCCACTTT. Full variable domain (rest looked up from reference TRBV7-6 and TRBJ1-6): GAGVSQSPRYKVTKRGQDVALRCDPISGHVSLYWYRQALGQGPEFLTYFNYEAQQDKSGLPNDRFSAERPEGSISTLTIQRTEQRDSAMYRCASSLDRAGYGPLHFGNGTRLTVT.

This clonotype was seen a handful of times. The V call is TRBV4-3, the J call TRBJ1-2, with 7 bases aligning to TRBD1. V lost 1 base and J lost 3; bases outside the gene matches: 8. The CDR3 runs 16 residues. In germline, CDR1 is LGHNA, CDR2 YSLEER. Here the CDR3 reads CASSQVQGNIYYGYTF. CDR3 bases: TGCGCCAGCAGCCAAGTACAGGGGAACATTTACTATGGCTACACCTTC.

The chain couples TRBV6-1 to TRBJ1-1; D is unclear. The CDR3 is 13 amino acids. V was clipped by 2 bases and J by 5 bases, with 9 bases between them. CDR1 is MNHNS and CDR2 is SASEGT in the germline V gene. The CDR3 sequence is CASSETWRTEAFF. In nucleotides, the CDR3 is TGTGCCAGCAGTGAAACTTGGAGAACTGAAGCTTTCTTT.

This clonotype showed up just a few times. Here the CDR3 reads CASSWDRGNTEAFF. DNA of the CDR3: TGTGCCAGCAGTTGGGACAGGGGTAACACTGAAGCTTTCTTT. This chain joins TRBV12-3 or TRBV12-4 and TRBJ1-1, with 10 bases aligning to TRBD1. J lost 2 bases, V lost 4 bases, and 1 base had no gene match. The CDR3 length is 14 residues.

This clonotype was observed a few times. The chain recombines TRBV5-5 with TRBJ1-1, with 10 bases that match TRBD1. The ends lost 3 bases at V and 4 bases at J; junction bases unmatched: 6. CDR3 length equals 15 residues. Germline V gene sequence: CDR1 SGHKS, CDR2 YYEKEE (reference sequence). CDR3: CASSYRQGARTEAFF. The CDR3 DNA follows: TGTGCCAGCAGCTATAGACAGGGGGCCCGCACTGAAGCTTTCTTT.

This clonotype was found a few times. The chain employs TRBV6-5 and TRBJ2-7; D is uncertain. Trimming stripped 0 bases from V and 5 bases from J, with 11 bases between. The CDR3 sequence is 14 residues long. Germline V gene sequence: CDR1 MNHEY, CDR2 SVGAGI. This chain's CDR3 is CASSYSILGHEQYF. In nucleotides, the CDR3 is TGTGCCAGCAGTTACTCGATACTGGGTCACGAGCAGTACTTC.

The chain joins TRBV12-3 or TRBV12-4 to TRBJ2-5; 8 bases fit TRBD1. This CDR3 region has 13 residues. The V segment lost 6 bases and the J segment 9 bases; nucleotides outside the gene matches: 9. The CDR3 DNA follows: TGTGCCAGCAGCAGCCAGGGGGCTGGGTCCCAGTACTTC. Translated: CASSSQGAGSQYF.

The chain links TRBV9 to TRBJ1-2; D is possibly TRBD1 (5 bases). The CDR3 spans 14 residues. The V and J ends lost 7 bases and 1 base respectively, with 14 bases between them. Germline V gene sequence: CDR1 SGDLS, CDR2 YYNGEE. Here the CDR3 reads CASGVGGDNYGYTF. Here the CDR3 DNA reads TGTGCCAGCGGGGTCGGGGGGGATAACTATGGCTACACCTTC. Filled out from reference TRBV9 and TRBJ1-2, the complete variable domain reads DSGVTQTPKHLITATGQRVTLRCSPRSGDLSVYWYQQSLDQGLQFLIQYYNGEERAKGNILERFSAQQFPDLHSELNLSSLELGDSALYFCASGVGGDNYGYTFGSGTRLTVV.

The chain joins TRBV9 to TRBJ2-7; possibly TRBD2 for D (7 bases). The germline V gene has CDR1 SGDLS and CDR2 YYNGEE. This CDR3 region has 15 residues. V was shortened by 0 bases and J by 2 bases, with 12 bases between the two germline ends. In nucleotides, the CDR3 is TGTGCCAGCAGCGTAGGGGGAGGGGGTACCTACGAGCAGTACTTC. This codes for CASSVGGGGTYEQYF. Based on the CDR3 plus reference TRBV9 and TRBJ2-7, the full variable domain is DSGVTQTPKHLITATGQRVTLRCSPRSGDLSVYWYQQSLDQGLQFLIQYYNGEERAKGNILERFSAQQFPDLHSELNLSSLELGDSALYFCASSVGGGGTYEQYFGPGTRLTVT.

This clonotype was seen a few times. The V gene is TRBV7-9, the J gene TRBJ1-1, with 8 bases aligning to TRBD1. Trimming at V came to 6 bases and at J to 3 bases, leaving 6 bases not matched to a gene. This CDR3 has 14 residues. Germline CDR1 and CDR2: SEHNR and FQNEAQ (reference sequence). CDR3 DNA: TGTGCCAGCAGTCCAGGACAGGGACACACTGAAGCTTTCTTT. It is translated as CASSPGQGHTEAFF.

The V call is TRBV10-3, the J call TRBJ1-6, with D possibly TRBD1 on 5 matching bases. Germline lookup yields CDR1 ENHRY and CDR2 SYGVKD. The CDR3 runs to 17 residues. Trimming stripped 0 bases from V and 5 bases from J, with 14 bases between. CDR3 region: CAISESPGGGNNSPLHF. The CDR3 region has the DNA TGTGCCATCAGTGAGTCGCCGGGGGGTGGGAATAATTCACCCCTCCACTTT.

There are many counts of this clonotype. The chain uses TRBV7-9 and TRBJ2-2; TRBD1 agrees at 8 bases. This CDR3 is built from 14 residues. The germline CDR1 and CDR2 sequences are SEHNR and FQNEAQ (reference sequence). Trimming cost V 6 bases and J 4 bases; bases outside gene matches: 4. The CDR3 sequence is CASRGTGFTGELFF. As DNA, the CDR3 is TGTGCCAGCAGGGGGACAGGATTCACCGGGGAGCTGTTTTTT.

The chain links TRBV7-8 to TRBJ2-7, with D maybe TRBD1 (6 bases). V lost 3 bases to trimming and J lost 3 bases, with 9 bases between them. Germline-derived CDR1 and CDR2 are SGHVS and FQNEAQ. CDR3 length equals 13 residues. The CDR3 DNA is TGTGCCAGCAGCTTTCAGGGGCTCTACGAGCAGTACTTC. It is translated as CASSFQGLYEQYF.

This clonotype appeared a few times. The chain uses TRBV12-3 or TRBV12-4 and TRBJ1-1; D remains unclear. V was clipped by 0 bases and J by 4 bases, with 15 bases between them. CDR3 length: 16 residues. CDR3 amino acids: CASSLALRRVVTEAFF. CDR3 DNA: TGTGCCAGCAGTTTAGCGCTAAGGAGGGTTGTCACTGAAGCTTTCTTT.

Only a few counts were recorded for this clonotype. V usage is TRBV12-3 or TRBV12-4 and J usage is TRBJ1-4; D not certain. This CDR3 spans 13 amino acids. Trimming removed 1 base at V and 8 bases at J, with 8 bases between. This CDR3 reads CASSLGQVEKLFF. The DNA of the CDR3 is TGTGCCAGCAGTTTAGGGCAGGTCGAAAAACTGTTTTTT.

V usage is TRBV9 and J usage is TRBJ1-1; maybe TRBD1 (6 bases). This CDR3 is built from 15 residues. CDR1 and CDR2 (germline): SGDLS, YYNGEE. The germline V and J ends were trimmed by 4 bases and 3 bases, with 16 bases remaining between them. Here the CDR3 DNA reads TGTGCCAGCAGCCCCCGGACAGAAAGCTACACTGAAGCTTTCTTT. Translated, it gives CASSPRTESYTEAFF.

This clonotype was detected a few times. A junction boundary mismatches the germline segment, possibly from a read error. The CDR3, as DNA: TGTGCCAGCAGCCCCCTGACAGGGAATGCCCCCGAAGACTTC. Translating gives CASSPLTGNAPEDF. The V call is TRBV7-8, the J call TRBJ2-7; TRBD1 aligns across 7 bases. The CDR3 contains 14 residues. Germline CDR1 is SGHVS and CDR2 is FQNEAQ. The full variable domain, its missing parts supplied by reference TRBV7-8 and TRBJ2-7, is GAGVSQSPRYKVAKRGQDVALRCDPISGHVSLFWYQQALGQGPEFLTYFQNEAQLDKSGLPSDRFFAERPEGSVSTLKIQRTQQEDSAVYLCASSPLTGNAPEDFGPGTRLTVT.

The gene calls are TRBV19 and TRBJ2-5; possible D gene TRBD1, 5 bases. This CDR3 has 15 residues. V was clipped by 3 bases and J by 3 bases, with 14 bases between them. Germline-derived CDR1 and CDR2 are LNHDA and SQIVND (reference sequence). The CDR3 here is CASSIRQWSKETQYF. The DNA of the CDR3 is TGTGCCAGTAGTATTAGACAGTGGTCAAAAGAGACCCAGTACTTC.

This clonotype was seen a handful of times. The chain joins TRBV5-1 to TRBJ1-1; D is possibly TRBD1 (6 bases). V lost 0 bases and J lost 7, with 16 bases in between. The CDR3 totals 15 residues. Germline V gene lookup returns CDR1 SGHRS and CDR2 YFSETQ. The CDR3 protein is CASSLASGGRSEAFF. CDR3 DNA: TGCGCCAGCAGCTTGGCCTCCGGGGGGCGGAGTGAAGCTTTCTTT.

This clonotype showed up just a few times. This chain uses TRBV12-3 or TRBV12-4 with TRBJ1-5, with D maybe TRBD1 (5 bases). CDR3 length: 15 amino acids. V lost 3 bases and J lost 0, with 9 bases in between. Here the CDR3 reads CASSLGVTSNQPQHF. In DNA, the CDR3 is TGTGCCAGCAGTTTGGGGGTGACTAGCAATCAGCCCCAGCATTTT.

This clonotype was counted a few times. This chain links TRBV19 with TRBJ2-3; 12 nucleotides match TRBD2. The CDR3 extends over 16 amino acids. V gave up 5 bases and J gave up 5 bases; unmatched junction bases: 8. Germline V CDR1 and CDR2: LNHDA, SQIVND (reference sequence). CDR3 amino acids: CASSAASGGAGDTQYF. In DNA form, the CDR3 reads TGTGCCAGTAGTGCCGCTAGCGGGGGGGCCGGAGATACGCAGTATTTT. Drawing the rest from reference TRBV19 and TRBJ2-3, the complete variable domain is DGGITQSPKYLFRKEGQNVTLSCEQNLNHDAMYWYRQDPGQGLRLIYYSQIVNDFQKGDIAEGYSVSREKKESFPLTVTSAQKNPTAFYLCASSAASGGAGDTQYFGPGTRLTVL.

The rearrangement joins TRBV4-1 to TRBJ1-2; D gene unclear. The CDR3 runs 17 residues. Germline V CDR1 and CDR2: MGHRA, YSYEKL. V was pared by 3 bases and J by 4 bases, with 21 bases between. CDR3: CASSHQDSIGSFYGYTF. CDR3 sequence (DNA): TGCGCCAGCAGCCACCAAGATAGTATCGGTTCCTTCTATGGCTACACCTTC.